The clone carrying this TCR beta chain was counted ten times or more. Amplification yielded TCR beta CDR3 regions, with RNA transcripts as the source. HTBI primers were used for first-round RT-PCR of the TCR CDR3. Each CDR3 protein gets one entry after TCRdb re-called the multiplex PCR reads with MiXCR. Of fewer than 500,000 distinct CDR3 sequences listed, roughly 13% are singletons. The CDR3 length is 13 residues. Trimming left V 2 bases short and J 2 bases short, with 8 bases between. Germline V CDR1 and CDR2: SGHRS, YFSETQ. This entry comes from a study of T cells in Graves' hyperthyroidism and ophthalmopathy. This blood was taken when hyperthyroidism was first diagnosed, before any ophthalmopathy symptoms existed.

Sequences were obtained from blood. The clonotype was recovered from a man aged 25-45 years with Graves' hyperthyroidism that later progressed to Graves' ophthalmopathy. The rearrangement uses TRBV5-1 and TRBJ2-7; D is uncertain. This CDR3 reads CASSFGRPYEQYF. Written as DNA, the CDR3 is TGCGCCAGCAGCTTCGGCAGACCCTACGAGCAGTACTTC. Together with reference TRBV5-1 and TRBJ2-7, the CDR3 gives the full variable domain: KAGVTQTPRYLIKTRGQQVTLSCSPISGHRSVSWYQQTPGQGLQFLFEYFSETQRNKGNFPGRFSGRQFSNSRSEMNVSTLELGDSALYLCASSFGRPYEQYFGPGTRLTVT.